These 21 T cell receptor beta chains originate from one sample sequenced in a study of cytomegalovirus exposure and HLA in healthy donors. The PCR made use of 60 Vbeta and 13 Jbeta primers. The repertoire was sequenced with immunoSEQ multiplex PCR; TCRdb's copy has only in-frame clones and lacks some. Of about 160,000 clones in the sample, 76% were seen once. Sequencing was done on a sample of PBMCs. Receptors were obtained from a man aged 60-69 years in good health and CMV-seronegative.

This chain joins TRBV19 and TRBJ1-1; D not resolved. This CDR3 is 14 amino acids long. From germline, CDR1 is LNHDA and CDR2 SQIVND (reference sequence). V lost 2 bases and J lost 1, with 8 bases in between. The CDR3 nucleotides are TGTGCCAGTAGTATATGGCGGTCGAACACTGAAGCTTTCTTT. Translating gives CASSIWRSNTEAFF.

The rearrangement joins TRBV7-6 to TRBJ2-6, with TRBD2 matching over 8 bases. With V trimmed by 5 bases and J by 1 base, 10 bases remained unmatched. Germline V gives CDR1 SGHVS, CDR2 FNYEAQ. CDR3 length equals 18 residues. The CDR3 loop is CASSPRLGLASGANVLTF. For the CDR3, the DNA is TGTGCCAGCAGCCCCCGGTTAGGACTAGCTTCTGGGGCCAACGTCCTGACTTTC.

This clone was observed a handful of times. This chain joins TRBV7-2 and TRBJ1-1, with 11 bases lining up with TRBD1. Germline V gene data show CDR1 as SGHTA and CDR2 as FQGNSA. The CDR3 contains 15 residues. Losses at the gene ends were 4 bases for V and 4 bases for J; bases not matched to a gene: 5. DNA for the CDR3: TGTGCCAGCAGCTCAGCCGGGACAGGGGGCACTGAAGCTTTCTTT. It codes for CASSSAGTGGTEAFF.

This clone was counted between two and nine times. V is TRBV7-8 and J is TRBJ1-3, with D possibly TRBD1 on 6 matching bases. Looked up from germline, CDR1 is SGHVS and CDR2 is FQNEAQ. V lost 1 base and J 0 bases, leaving 19 bases between the germline ends. The CDR3 consists of 19 residues. CDR3 in amino acids: CASSLGLSDSRGSGNTIYF. In DNA, the CDR3 is TGTGCCAGCAGCTTAGGGCTTTCGGACAGCAGGGGCTCTGGAAACACCATATATTTT.

The chain couples TRBV10-1 to TRBJ2-7; possibly TRBD2 for D (5 bases). The CDR3 has 13 residues. CDR1 and CDR2 (germline): WNHNN, SYGVQD (reference sequence). The V end lost 4 bases, the J end lost 3 bases, and 10 bases lay between the germline ends. The CDR3 DNA sequence: TGCGCCAGCAGTGTAGGCGGACTCTACGAGCAGTACTTC. Residues: CASSVGGLYEQYF.

The chain employs TRBV7-2 and TRBJ1-5, with no clear D. Germline V gives CDR1 SGHTA, CDR2 FQGNSA. The CDR3 spans 15 residues. V was pared by 1 base and J by 2 bases, with 9 bases between. The CDR3 protein is CASSLVGRGNQPQHF. CDR3 coding DNA: TGTGCCAGCAGCTTAGTTGGGAGAGGCAATCAGCCCCAGCATTTT.

V is TRBV4-2 and J is TRBJ1-1, with 11 bases fitting TRBD1. The trim removed 8 bases at V and 4 bases at J, leaving 12 bases unmatched. This CDR3 region has 16 residues. Germline V gene lookup returns CDR1 LGHNA and CDR2 YNFKEQ. As DNA, the CDR3 is TGTGCCAGCTTCGAGAGGACAGGGGGCTATAGCACTGAAGCTTTCTTT. This sequence encodes CASFERTGGYSTEAFF.

The V gene is TRBV9, the J gene TRBJ1-1; a weak D match, TRBD1 (6 bases). V was pared by 0 bases and J by 8 bases, with 14 bases between. The CDR3 has 14 amino acids. Germline V CDR1 and CDR2: SGDLS, YYNGEE. CDR3 DNA: TGTGCCAGCAGCGTAGTGACAGGTCCGGCGGAAGCTTTCTTT. This codes for CASSVVTGPAEAFF.

CDR3 protein: CASSVDISGTGELFF. The DNA for the CDR3 is TGTGCCAGCAGCGTAGATATTAGCGGCACCGGGGAGCTGTTTTTT. The chain links TRBV9 to TRBJ2-2; tentatively, D is TRBD2 (6 bases). Germline V lookup: CDR1 SGDLS, CDR2 YYNGEE. Trimming took 0 bases from V and 4 from J, leaving 10 bases between them. CDR3 length: 15 residues.

The chain joins TRBV6-5 to TRBJ1-1, with D maybe TRBD1 (5 bases). The CDR3 has 12 amino acids. Trimming pared 5 bases from V and 3 bases from J, leaving 7 bases between. Germline V gene data show CDR1 as MNHEY and CDR2 as SVGAGI. This CDR3 reads CASSRQYTEAFF. For the CDR3, the DNA is TGTGCCAGCAGTAGACAGTACACTGAAGCTTTCTTT.

The gene calls are TRBV19 and TRBJ1-1; possibly TRBD1 for D (5 bases). CDR1 is LNHDA, CDR2 SQIVND, per germline (reference sequence). The length of the CDR3 is 14 residues. Trimming removed 7 bases at V and 6 bases at J, with 18 bases between. The CDR3 here is CASNPGQGWSEAFF. CDR3 nucleotides: TGTGCCAGTAACCCTGGGCAGGGTTGGTCTGAAGCTTTCTTT.

The chain employs TRBV7-2 and TRBJ1-1; 9 bases are shared with TRBD1. CDR1 is SGHTA and CDR2 is FQGNSA in the germline V gene. The CDR3 is 16 residues long. The J segment lost 0 bases and the V segment lost 1 base, leaving 3 bases of the junction unmatched. CDR3 DNA sequence: TGTGCCAGCAGCTTAGGTGGACAGGGGATGAACACTGAAGCTTTCTTT. It codes for CASSLGGQGMNTEAFF.

The chain has TRBV6-5 and TRBJ2-5, with 7 bases fitting TRBD1. In germline, CDR1 is MNHEY, CDR2 SVGAGI. There are 13 residues in the CDR3. With 7 bases clipped from V and 1 base from J, the junction kept 3 bases outside the gene matches. CDR3: CASKRDSQETQYF. CDR3 nucleotides: TGTGCCAGCAAGAGGGACAGCCAAGAGACCCAGTACTTC.

The chain combines TRBV11-2 with TRBJ2-1; maybe TRBD2 (7 bases). The CDR3 spans 15 residues. The germline V gene encodes CDR1 SGHAT and CDR2 FQNNGV. V gave up 2 bases and J gave up 8 bases, with 16 bases separating them. The CDR3 reads CASSLMGGPVDEQFF. CDR3 bases: TGTGCCAGCAGCTTAATGGGGGGGCCGGTGGATGAGCAGTTCTTC.

The rearrangement joins TRBV10-3 to TRBJ1-1; D might be TRBD1 (5 bases). This CDR3 contains 14 residues. With 3 bases removed from V and 3 bases from J, the gap between germline ends came to 11 bases. The germline gives CDR1 ENHRY, CDR2 SYGVKD. CDR3 in amino acids: CAISDVGRDTEAFF. CDR3 bases: TGTGCCATCAGTGACGTTGGCAGGGACACTGAAGCTTTCTTT.

J is TRBJ2-5 and V is TRBV7-7; a possible D gene is TRBD1 (5 bases). CDR3 size: 15 residues. Germline assignment: CDR1 SSHAT and CDR2 FNYEAQ (reference sequence). Trimming removed 2 bases at V and 2 bases at J, with 12 bases between. The CDR3 loop is CASSLSPRGQETQYF. As DNA, the CDR3 is TGTGCCAGCAGCTTAAGTCCTAGGGGACAAGAGACCCAGTACTTC.

The rearrangement uses TRBV6-5 and TRBJ1-1; perhaps TRBD1 as D (5 bases). CDR3 length: 14 amino acids. V was cut by 5 bases and J by 5 bases, with 15 bases left in between. From germline, CDR1 is MNHEY and CDR2 SVGAGI. The CDR3 loop reads CASSPTYGGTEAFF. CDR3 sequence (DNA): TGTGCCAGCAGTCCCACCTATGGGGGGACTGAAGCTTTCTTT.

The V and J genes are TRBV5-1 and TRBJ2-5, with 9 bases matching TRBD2. Trimming at V came to 1 base and at J to 2 bases, leaving 6 bases not matched to a gene. The CDR3 is made up of 16 amino acids. Germline V lookup: CDR1 SGHRS, CDR2 YFSETQ. The DNA of the CDR3 is TGCGCCAGCAGCTTGACCGGACTAGCGTTGCAAGAGACCCAGTACTTC. Its translation: CASSLTGLALQETQYF.

In its sample, this clone was seen once. This chain links TRBV6-6 with TRBJ2-1; TRBD1 agrees at 9 bases. The J segment lost 4 bases and the V segment lost 0 bases, leaving 1 base of the junction unmatched. Germline V gene sequence: CDR1 MNHNY, CDR2 SVGAGI (reference sequence). The CDR3 runs to 15 residues. CDR3 bases: TGTGCCAGCAGTTACTCGACAGGGGGGTACAATGAGCAGTTCTTC. This sequence encodes CASSYSTGGYNEQFF.

This sequence joins TRBV4-1 and TRBJ2-1; D is perhaps TRBD1 (5 bases). The CDR3 totals 15 residues. Germline CDR1 and CDR2: MGHRA and YSYEKL. Trimming left V 6 bases short and J 1 base short, with 13 bases between. The CDR3 here is CASSYQGMSYNEQFF. The CDR3 DNA sequence: TGCGCCAGCAGTTACCAGGGAATGTCCTACAATGAGCAGTTCTTC.

The gene calls are TRBV5-6 and TRBJ1-6; D gene unclear. The germline V and J ends were trimmed by 1 base and 6 bases, with 5 bases remaining between them. There are 13 residues in the CDR3. Germline CDR1 SGHDT, CDR2 YYEEEE. The CDR3 sequence: CASSLWLNSPLHF. The CDR3 region has the DNA TGTGCCAGCAGCTTGTGGCTTAATTCACCCCTCCACTTT. The full variable domain, its missing parts supplied by reference TRBV5-6 and TRBJ1-6, is DAGVTQSPTHLIKTRGQQVTLRCSPKSGHDTVSWYQQALGQGPQFIFQYYEEEERQRGNFPDRFSGHQFPNYSSELNVNALLLGDSALYLCASSLWLNSPLHFGNGTRLTVT.